This T cell receptor beta chain appears in the sequencing data of a study of CD8 T cells in ankylosing spondylitis. Findings of the study overall: Among TCR beta sequences, a motif of eight highly homologous variants appeared characteristic of ankylosing spondylitis blood. Past studies reported some motif variants in reactive arthritis synovial fluid and blood. Clones linked to disease were reported to show significant enrichment in matched ankylosing spondylitis synovial fluid.

This clonotype showed up many times. Its specificity is not known. CDR3 length equals 15 residues. Trimming removed 6 bases at V and 0 bases at J, with 15 bases between. As the method for making TCR beta libraries, quantitative 5'-RACE with molecular barcodes was used. TCRdb passed the 5' RACE reads through MiXCR, listing each CDR3 protein once. The sample yields tens of thousands of distinct CDR3 sequences, approximately 10% seen once. V gene TRBV12-3 or TRBV12-4 combines with J gene TRBJ2-7; D not resolved. The sequencing sample was made of blood, either unsorted or a sorted T cell fraction (not recorded which). This sequence was found in a male donor with ankylosing spondylitis or in good health (not recorded which). CDR3 DNA sequence: TGTGCCAGCAGCCCGTATCAGGCTAGCTCCTACGAGCAGTACTTC. This codes for CASSPYQASSYEQYF.